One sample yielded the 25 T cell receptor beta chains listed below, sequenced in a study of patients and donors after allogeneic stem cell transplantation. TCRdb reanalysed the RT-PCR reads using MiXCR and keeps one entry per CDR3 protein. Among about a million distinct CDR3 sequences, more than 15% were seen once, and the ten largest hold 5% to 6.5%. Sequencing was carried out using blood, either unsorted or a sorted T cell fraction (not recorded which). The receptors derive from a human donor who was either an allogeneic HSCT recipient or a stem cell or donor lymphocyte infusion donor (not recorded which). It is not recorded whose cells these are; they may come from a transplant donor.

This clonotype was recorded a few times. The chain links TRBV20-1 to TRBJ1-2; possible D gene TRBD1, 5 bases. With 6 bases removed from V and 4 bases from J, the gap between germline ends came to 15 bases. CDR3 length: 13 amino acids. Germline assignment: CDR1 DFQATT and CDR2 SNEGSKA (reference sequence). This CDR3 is CSALGGLSYGYTF. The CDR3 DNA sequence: TGCAGTGCCCTCGGGGGACTCTCCTATGGCTACACCTTC.

CDR3 sequence reads: CASSRPGATDGYTF. The CDR3 DNA sequence: TGTGCCAGCAGCCGCCCGGGAGCTACTGATGGCTACACCTTC. V usage is TRBV3-1 and J usage is TRBJ1-2; no reliable D call. The germline V and J ends were trimmed by 4 bases and 6 bases, with 15 bases remaining between them. The CDR3 runs 14 residues. Germline V lookup: CDR1 LGHDT, CDR2 YNNKEL (reference sequence).

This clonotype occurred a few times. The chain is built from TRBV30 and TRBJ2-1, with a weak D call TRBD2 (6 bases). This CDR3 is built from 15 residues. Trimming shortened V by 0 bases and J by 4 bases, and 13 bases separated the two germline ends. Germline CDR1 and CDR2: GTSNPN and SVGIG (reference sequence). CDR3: CAWSVISGVYNEQFF. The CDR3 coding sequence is TGTGCCTGGAGTGTGATCTCGGGGGTGTACAATGAGCAGTTCTTC.

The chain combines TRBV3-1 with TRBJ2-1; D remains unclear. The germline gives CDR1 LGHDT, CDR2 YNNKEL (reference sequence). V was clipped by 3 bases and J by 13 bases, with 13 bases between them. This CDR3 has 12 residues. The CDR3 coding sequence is TGTGCCAGCAGCCACATAGGTACCGTACAGTTCTTC. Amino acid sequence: CASSHIGTVQFF.

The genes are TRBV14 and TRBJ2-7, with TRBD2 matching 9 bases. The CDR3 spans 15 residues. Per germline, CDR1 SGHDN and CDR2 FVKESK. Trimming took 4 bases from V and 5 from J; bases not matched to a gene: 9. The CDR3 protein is CASSRGKAGGHEQYF. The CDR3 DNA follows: TGTGCCAGCAGCCGGGGGAAGGCGGGAGGGCACGAGCAGTACTTC. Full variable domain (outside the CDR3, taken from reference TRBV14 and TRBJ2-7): EAGVTQFPSHSVIEKGQTVTLRCDPISGHDNLYWYRRVMGKEIKFLLHFVKESKQDESGMPNNRFLAERTGGTYSTLKVQPAELEDSGVYFCASSRGKAGGHEQYFGPGTRLTVT.

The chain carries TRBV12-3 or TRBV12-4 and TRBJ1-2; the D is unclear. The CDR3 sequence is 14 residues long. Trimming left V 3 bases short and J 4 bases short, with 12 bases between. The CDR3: CASSLSPAPYGYTF. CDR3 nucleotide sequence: TGTGCCAGCAGTTTGTCCCCAGCGCCCTATGGCTACACCTTC.

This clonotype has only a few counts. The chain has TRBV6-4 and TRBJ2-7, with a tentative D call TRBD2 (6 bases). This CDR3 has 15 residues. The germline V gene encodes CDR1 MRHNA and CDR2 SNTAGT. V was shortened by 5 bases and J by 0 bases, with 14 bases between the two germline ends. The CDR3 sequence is CASSPPGGFSYEQYF. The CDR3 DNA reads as TGTGCCAGCAGTCCCCCCGGAGGGTTCTCCTACGAGCAGTACTTC.

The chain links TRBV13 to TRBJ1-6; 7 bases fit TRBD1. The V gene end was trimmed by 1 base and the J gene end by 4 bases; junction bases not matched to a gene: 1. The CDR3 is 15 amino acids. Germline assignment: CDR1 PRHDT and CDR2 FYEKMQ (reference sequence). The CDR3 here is CASSLDRGYNSPLHF. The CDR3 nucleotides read TGTGCCAGCAGCTTAGACAGGGGTTATAATTCACCCCTCCACTTT.

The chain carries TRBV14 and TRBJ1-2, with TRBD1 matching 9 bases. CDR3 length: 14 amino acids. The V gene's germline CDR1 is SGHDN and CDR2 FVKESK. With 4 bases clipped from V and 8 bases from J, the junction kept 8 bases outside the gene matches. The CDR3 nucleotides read TGTGCCAGCAGCCCGGGACAGGGACTGTTAGGCTACACCTTC. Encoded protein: CASSPGQGLLGYTF.

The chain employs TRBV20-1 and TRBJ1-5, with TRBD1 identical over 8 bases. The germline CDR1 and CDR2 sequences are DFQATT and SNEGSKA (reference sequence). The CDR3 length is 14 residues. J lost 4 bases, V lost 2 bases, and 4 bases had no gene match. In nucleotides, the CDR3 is TGCAGTGCTAGACGCAGGGGGCGAAATCAGCCCCAGCATTTT. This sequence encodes CSARRRGRNQPQHF.

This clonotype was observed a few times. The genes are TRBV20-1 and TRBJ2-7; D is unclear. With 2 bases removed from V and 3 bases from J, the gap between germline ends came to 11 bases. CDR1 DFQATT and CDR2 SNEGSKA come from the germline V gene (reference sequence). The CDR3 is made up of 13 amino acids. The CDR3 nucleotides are TGCAGTGCTAGACGGAAAAGAGACTACGAGCAGTACTTC. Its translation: CSARRKRDYEQYF.

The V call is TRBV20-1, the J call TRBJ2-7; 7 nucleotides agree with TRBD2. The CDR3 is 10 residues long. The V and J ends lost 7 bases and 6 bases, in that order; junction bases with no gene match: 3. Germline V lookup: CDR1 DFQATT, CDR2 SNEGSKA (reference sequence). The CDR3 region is CSGWEGEQYF. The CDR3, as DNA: TGCAGTGGATGGGAGGGCGAGCAGTACTTC.

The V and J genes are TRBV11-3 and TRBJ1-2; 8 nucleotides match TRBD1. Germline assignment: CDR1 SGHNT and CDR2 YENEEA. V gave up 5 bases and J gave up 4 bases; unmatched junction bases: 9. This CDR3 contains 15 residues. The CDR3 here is CASSPWTGRFYGYTF. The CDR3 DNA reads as TGTGCCAGCAGCCCCTGGACAGGGAGATTCTATGGCTACACCTTC.

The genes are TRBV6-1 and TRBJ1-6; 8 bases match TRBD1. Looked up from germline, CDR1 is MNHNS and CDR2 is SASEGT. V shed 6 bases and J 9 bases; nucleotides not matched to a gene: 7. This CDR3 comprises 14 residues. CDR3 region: CASRGQGDGSPLHF. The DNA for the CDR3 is TGTGCCAGCAGAGGACAGGGAGACGGTTCACCCCTCCACTTT.

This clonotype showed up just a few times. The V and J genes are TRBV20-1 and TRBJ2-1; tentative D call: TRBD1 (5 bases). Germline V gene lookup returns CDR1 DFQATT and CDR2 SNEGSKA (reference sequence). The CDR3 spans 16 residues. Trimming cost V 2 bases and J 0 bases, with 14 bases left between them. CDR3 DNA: TGCAGTGCTAGAAAAGGGGTCACCAGCTCCTACAATGAGCAGTTCTTC. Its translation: CSARKGVTSSYNEQFF.

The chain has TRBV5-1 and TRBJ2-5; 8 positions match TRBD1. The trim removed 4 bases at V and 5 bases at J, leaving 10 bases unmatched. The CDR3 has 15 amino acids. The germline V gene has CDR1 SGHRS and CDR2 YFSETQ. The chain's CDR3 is CASSRRTGSEETQYF. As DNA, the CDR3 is TGCGCCAGCAGCCGCCGGACAGGGAGTGAGGAGACCCAGTACTTC.

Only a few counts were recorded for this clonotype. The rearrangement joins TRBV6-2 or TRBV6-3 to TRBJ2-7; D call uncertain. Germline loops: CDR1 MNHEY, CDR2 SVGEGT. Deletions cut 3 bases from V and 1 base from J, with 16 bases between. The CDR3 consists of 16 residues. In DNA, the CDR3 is TGTGCCAGCAGTTATGGGTCGGAACGTTCGTCCTACGAGCAGTACTTC. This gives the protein CASSYGSERSSYEQYF.

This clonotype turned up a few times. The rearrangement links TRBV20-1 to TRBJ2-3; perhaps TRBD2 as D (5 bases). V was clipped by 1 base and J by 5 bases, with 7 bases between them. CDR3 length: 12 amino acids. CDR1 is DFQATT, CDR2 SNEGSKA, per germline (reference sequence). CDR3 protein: CSARAGKDTQYF. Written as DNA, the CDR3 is TGCAGTGCTAGAGCCGGGAAAGATACGCAGTATTTT.

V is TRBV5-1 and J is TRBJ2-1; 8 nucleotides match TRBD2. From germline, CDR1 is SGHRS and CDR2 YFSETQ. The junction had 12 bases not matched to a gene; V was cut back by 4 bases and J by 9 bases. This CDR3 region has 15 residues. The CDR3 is CASSPGLAPGSEQFF. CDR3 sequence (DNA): TGCGCCAGCAGCCCTGGACTAGCCCCCGGTAGTGAGCAGTTCTTC.

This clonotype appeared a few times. In nucleotides, the CDR3 is TGTGCCAGCAGCCGACCACTAGAGAAGCCCGGGGAGCTGTTTTTT. This encodes CASSRPLEKPGELFF. The chain combines TRBV3-1 with TRBJ2-2; a possible D gene is TRBD2 (5 bases). V lost 4 bases, J lost 6 bases, and 15 bases lay in between. From germline, CDR1 is LGHDT and CDR2 YNNKEL (reference sequence). The CDR3 has 15 amino acids.

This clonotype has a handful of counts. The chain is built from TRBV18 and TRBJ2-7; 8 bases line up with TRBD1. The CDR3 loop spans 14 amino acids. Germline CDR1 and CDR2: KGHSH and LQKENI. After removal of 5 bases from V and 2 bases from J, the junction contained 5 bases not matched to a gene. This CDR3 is CASSAAGGTYEQYF. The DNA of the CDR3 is TGTGCCAGCTCAGCGGCAGGGGGCACCTACGAGCAGTACTTC.

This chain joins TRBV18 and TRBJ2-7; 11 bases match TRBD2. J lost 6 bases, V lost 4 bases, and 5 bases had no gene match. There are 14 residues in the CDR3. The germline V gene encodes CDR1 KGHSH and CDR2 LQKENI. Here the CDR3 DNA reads TGTGCCAGCTCACTTCCCCTAGCGGGAGGCGAGCAGTACTTC. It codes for CASSLPLAGGEQYF.

The CDR3 spells CSASPTSGGRGSYNEQFF. In nucleotides, the CDR3 is TGCAGTGCTAGTCCAACTAGCGGGGGTAGGGGCTCCTACAATGAGCAGTTCTTC. The chain joins TRBV20-1 to TRBJ2-1; 11 positions agree with TRBD2. Germline lookup yields CDR1 DFQATT and CDR2 SNEGSKA (reference sequence). This CDR3 has 18 residues. Trimming cost V 3 bases and J 0 bases; bases outside gene matches: 10.

The CDR3: CASSQVGSGSSYEQYF. CDR3 bases: TGTGCCAGCAGCCAAGTTGGGAGCGGGAGCTCCTACGAGCAGTACTTC. V usage is TRBV3-1 and J usage is TRBJ2-7; 8 bases align to TRBD2. Germline CDR1 and CDR2: LGHDT and YNNKEL (reference sequence). J lost 0 bases, V lost 1 base, and 5 bases had no gene match. CDR3 length: 16 residues.

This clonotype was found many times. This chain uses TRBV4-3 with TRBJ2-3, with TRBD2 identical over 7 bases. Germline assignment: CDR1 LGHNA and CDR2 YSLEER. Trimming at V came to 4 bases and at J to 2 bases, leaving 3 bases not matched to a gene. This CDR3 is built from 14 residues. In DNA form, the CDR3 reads TGCGCCAGCAGCCCGGGGGGACCCACAGATACGCAGTATTTT. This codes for CASSPGGPTDTQYF.